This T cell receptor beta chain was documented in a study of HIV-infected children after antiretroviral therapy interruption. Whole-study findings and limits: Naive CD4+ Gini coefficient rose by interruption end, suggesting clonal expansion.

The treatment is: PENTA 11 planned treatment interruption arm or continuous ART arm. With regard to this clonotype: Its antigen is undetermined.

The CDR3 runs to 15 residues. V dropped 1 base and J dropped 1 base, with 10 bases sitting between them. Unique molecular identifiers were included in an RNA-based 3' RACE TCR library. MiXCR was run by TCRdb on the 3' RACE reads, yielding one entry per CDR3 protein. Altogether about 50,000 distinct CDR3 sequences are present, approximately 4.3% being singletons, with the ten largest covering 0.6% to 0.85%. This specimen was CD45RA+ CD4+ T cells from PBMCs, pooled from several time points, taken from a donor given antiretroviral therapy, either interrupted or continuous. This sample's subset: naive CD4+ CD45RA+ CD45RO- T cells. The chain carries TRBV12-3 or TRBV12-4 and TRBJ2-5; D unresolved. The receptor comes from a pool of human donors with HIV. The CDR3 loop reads CASSLGIPVQETQYF. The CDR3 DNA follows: TGTGCCAGCAGTTTAGGGATTCCAGTCCAAGAGACCCAGTACTTC.